Listed below are T cell receptor beta chains from one sample, sequenced in a study of blood T cells in healthy people across ages. TCRdb reprocessed the 5' RACE reads via MiXCR and lists one record per CDR3 protein. The sample consists of around 620,000 distinct CDR3 sequences, approximately 27% of them appearing once. Material for sequencing was blood. These receptors were taken from a woman aged 70 to 79 in good health. The CDR3 runs from the conserved cysteine through the conserved F or W. Fields, in order: D gene, clone size, V gene, J gene, CDR3 protein, CDR3 DNA. D genes are given only for firm matches. Clone sizes are given selectively: once, few, many, or a class where the clone is expanded.

d_call: TRBD2; clone_size: few; v_call: TRBV6-2/TRBV6-3; j_call: TRBJ2-7; cdr3_aa: CASSSDRGLAAPYEQYF; cdr3_nt: TGTGCCAGCAGTTCAGACCGTGGACTAGCGGCTCCCTACGAGCAGTACTTC
d_call: -; clone_size: few; v_call: TRBV20-1; j_call: TRBJ1-2; cdr3_aa: CSASATGIPGGYTF; cdr3_nt: TGCAGTGCTAGCGCGACCGGGATCCCCGGTGGCTACACCTTC
d_call: -; clone_size: few; v_call: TRBV18; j_call: TRBJ1-1; cdr3_aa: CASSPDIENTEAFF; cdr3_nt: TGTGCCAGCTCACCAGATATAGAGAACACTGAAGCTTTCTTT
d_call: -; clone_size: once; v_call: TRBV20-1; j_call: TRBJ2-1; cdr3_aa: CSAIPNLKEQFF; cdr3_nt: TGCAGTGCTATTCCCAATTTAAAAGAGCAGTTCTTC
d_call: TRBD1; clone_size: -; v_call: TRBV6-5; j_call: TRBJ2-4; cdr3_aa: CASQGVSAGGAKNIQYF; cdr3_nt: TGTGCCAGCCAGGGGGTGAGCGCCGGTGGGGCCAAAAACATTCAGTACTTC
d_call: -; clone_size: few; v_call: TRBV29-1; j_call: TRBJ1-2; cdr3_aa: CSVVYVNYGYTF; cdr3_nt: TGCAGCGTTGTGTACGTTAACTATGGCTACACCTTC
d_call: -; clone_size: -; v_call: TRBV6-2/TRBV6-3; j_call: TRBJ2-7; cdr3_aa: CASSKREWDTPYEQYF; cdr3_nt: TGTGCCAGCAGTAAGAGAGAATGGGACACTCCCTACGAGCAGTACTTC
d_call: TRBD1; clone_size: few; v_call: TRBV18; j_call: TRBJ1-1; cdr3_aa: CASSPPGGGGYTEAFF; cdr3_nt: TGTGCCAGCTCACCTCCCGGAGGGGGCGGCTACACTGAAGCTTTCTTT
d_call: TRBD1; clone_size: few; v_call: TRBV7-6; j_call: TRBJ2-5; cdr3_aa: CASSRDRGLQLRETQYF; cdr3_nt: TGTGCCAGCAGCAGGGACAGGGGTCTTCAGCTCCGAGAGACCCAGTACTTC
d_call: -; clone_size: -; v_call: TRBV7-3; j_call: TRBJ1-6; cdr3_aa: CASGASPNSPLHF; cdr3_nt: TGTGCCAGCGGGGCCAGTCCTAATTCACCCCTCCACTTT
d_call: -; clone_size: few; v_call: TRBV7-3; j_call: TRBJ2-1; cdr3_aa: CASSSTGGGEQFF; cdr3_nt: TGTGCCAGCAGCTCAACAGGGGGGGGTGAGCAGTTCTTC
d_call: -; clone_size: -; v_call: TRBV6-5; j_call: TRBJ2-3; cdr3_aa: CASSFMDFRRDTQYF; cdr3_nt: TGTGCCAGCAGTTTTATGGACTTCCGGCGGGATACGCAGTATTTT
d_call: -; clone_size: -; v_call: TRBV5-1; j_call: TRBJ2-1; cdr3_aa: CASSLGPREQFF; cdr3_nt: TGCGCCAGCAGCTTGGGACCACGGGAGCAGTTCTTC
d_call: -; clone_size: -; v_call: TRBV20-1; j_call: TRBJ1-2; cdr3_aa: CSAGNRDNYGYTF; cdr3_nt: TGCAGTGCTGGAAACAGGGATAACTATGGCTACACCTTC
d_call: -; clone_size: -; v_call: TRBV7-9; j_call: TRBJ2-5; cdr3_aa: CASSPSLGGAETQYF; cdr3_nt: TGTGCCAGCAGCCCCTCTCTAGGCGGTGCAGAGACCCAGTACTTC
d_call: -; clone_size: few; v_call: TRBV6-2/TRBV6-3; j_call: TRBJ2-4; cdr3_aa: CASSYTPTGAKNIQYF; cdr3_nt: TGTGCCAGCAGTTACACCCCAACGGGGGCCAAAAACATTCAGTACTTC
d_call: -; clone_size: -; v_call: TRBV7-3; j_call: TRBJ2-1; cdr3_aa: CASSQTPSPNNEQFF; cdr3_nt: TGTGCCAGCAGCCAAACCCCATCACCGAACAATGAGCAGTTCTTC
d_call: -; clone_size: few; v_call: TRBV7-6; j_call: TRBJ1-2; cdr3_aa: CASSLGQASSGYTF; cdr3_nt: TGTGCCAGCAGCCTGGGGCAGGCTTCGTCTGGCTACACCTTC
d_call: TRBD1; clone_size: few; v_call: TRBV6-1; j_call: TRBJ2-6; cdr3_aa: CASSSPGQGSPGANVLTF; cdr3_nt: TGTGCCAGCAGCTCCCCGGGACAGGGGTCCCCTGGGGCCAACGTCCTGACTTTC
d_call: TRBD2; clone_size: -; v_call: TRBV6-2/TRBV6-3; j_call: TRBJ2-1; cdr3_aa: CASSRSRGAFNEQFF; cdr3_nt: TGTGCCAGCAGCCGCTCGCGGGGGGCTTTCAATGAGCAGTTCTTC
d_call: TRBD2; clone_size: -; v_call: TRBV20-1; j_call: TRBJ2-3; cdr3_aa: CSARPMTSLPTDTQYF; cdr3_nt: TGCAGTGCTAGACCTATGACTAGCCTTCCCACAGATACGCAGTATTTT
d_call: TRBD2; clone_size: -; v_call: TRBV11-1; j_call: TRBJ2-3; cdr3_aa: CASSAFVAGDTDTQYF; cdr3_nt: TGTGCCAGCAGCGCGTTTGTAGCGGGGGACACAGATACGCAGTATTTT
d_call: -; clone_size: -; v_call: TRBV5-1; j_call: TRBJ1-6; cdr3_aa: CASSSETGLDSPLHF; cdr3_nt: TGCGCCAGCAGCTCGGAGACAGGATTAGACTCACCCCTCCACTTT
d_call: -; clone_size: few; v_call: TRBV5-1; j_call: TRBJ2-1; cdr3_aa: CASNNGRQGWASSYNEQFF; cdr3_nt: TGCGCCAGCAACAACGGGAGACAGGGATGGGCCAGCTCCTACAATGAGCAGTTCTTC
d_call: -; clone_size: few; v_call: TRBV15; j_call: TRBJ1-5; cdr3_aa: CATSRDRGRNQPQHF; cdr3_nt: TGTGCCACCAGCAGAGACAGGGGACGCAATCAGCCCCAGCATTTT
d_call: TRBD1; clone_size: -; v_call: TRBV11-1; j_call: TRBJ2-1; cdr3_aa: CASSRGTVNEQFF; cdr3_nt: TGTGCCAGCAGCAGGGGGACAGTGAATGAGCAGTTCTTC
d_call: -; clone_size: few; v_call: TRBV5-1; j_call: TRBJ1-1; cdr3_aa: CASRVAGATEAFF; cdr3_nt: TGCGCCAGCAGAGTAGCAGGGGCCACTGAAGCTTTCTTT
d_call: -; clone_size: -; v_call: TRBV28; j_call: TRBJ1-2; cdr3_aa: CASSLLTGAGKGYTF; cdr3_nt: TGTGCCAGCAGTTTATTGACGGGGGCCGGTAAAGGCTACACCTTC
d_call: TRBD1; clone_size: -; v_call: TRBV18; j_call: TRBJ2-7; cdr3_aa: CASSPRDREDEQYF; cdr3_nt: TGTGCCAGCTCACCACGGGACAGGGAGGACGAGCAGTACTTC
d_call: -; clone_size: -; v_call: TRBV4-2; j_call: TRBJ2-1; cdr3_aa: CASSQEGASINEQFF; cdr3_nt: TGTGCCAGCAGCCAAGAAGGGGCTAGCATCAATGAGCAGTTCTTC
d_call: -; clone_size: few; v_call: TRBV6-5; j_call: TRBJ2-5; cdr3_aa: CASSPPGRPQETQYF; cdr3_nt: TGTGCCAGCAGTCCGCCGGGACGGCCCCAAGAGACCCAGTACTTC
d_call: TRBD1; clone_size: -; v_call: TRBV7-2; j_call: TRBJ1-6; cdr3_aa: CASSSGTGVRSPPHF; cdr3_nt: TGTGCCAGCAGCTCGGGGACAGGGGTAAGGTCACCCCCCCACTTT
d_call: -; clone_size: few; v_call: TRBV12-3/TRBV12-4; j_call: TRBJ1-6; cdr3_aa: CASSKGSSYNSPLHF; cdr3_nt: TGTGCCAGCAGTAAGGGCAGCTCCTATAATTCACCCCTCCACTTT
d_call: -; clone_size: -; v_call: TRBV7-2; j_call: TRBJ2-3; cdr3_aa: CASSLTPPGSSTDTQYF; cdr3_nt: TGTGCCAGCAGCCTCACCCCACCGGGGAGCTCCACAGATACGCAGTATTTT
d_call: TRBD2; clone_size: -; v_call: TRBV14; j_call: TRBJ2-3; cdr3_aa: CASSYSGVLNTQYF; cdr3_nt: TGTGCCAGCAGCTATAGCGGGGTCCTAAATACGCAGTATTTT
d_call: TRBD1; clone_size: many; v_call: TRBV12-3/TRBV12-4; j_call: TRBJ2-5; cdr3_aa: CASSLRDRGLETQYF; cdr3_nt: TGTGCCAGCAGTCTACGGGACAGGGGTTTAGAGACCCAGTACTTC
d_call: TRBD1; clone_size: -; v_call: TRBV30; j_call: TRBJ1-4; cdr3_aa: CAWCSTGGAEKLFF; cdr3_nt: TGTGCCTGGTGCTCAACAGGGGGGGCTGAAAAACTGTTTTTT
d_call: TRBD2; clone_size: few; v_call: TRBV6-2/TRBV6-3; j_call: TRBJ2-5; cdr3_aa: CATGTSEQETQYF; cdr3_nt: TGTGCCACCGGGACTAGCGAACAAGAGACCCAGTACTTC
d_call: -; clone_size: -; v_call: TRBV24-1; j_call: TRBJ1-4; cdr3_aa: CATSQGGEKLFF; cdr3_nt: TGTGCCACCAGCCAGGGTGGAGAAAAACTGTTTTTT
d_call: TRBD1; clone_size: few; v_call: TRBV19; j_call: TRBJ1-2; cdr3_aa: CASSSGTGLLYGYTF; cdr3_nt: TGTGCCAGTAGTTCCGGGACAGGGTTACTTTATGGCTACACCTTC